The clone carrying this TCR beta chain appeared once. This sample stems from a study of pediatric ulcerative colitis. V was shortened by 2 bases and J by 7 bases, with 14 bases between the two germline ends. This CDR3 region has 15 residues. Germline lookup yields CDR1 SGHTA and CDR2 FQGNSA. This table comes from immunoSEQ multiplex PCR, and its TCRdb copy is limited to in-frame clones, with some not included. Found here are more than 50,000 clones, approximately 87% of them singletons; the top ten hold about 1.5%. Sequenced sample: blood. This TCR was recovered from a boy aged 5-17 years who was a control in a study of pediatric ulcerative colitis. The chain links TRBV7-2 to TRBJ1-4; D may be TRBD1 (6 bases). The CDR3, as DNA: TGTGCCAGCAGCTTACGGTCCAGGGGAGCTGAAAAACTGTTTTTT. Its translation is CASSLRSRGAEKLFF.